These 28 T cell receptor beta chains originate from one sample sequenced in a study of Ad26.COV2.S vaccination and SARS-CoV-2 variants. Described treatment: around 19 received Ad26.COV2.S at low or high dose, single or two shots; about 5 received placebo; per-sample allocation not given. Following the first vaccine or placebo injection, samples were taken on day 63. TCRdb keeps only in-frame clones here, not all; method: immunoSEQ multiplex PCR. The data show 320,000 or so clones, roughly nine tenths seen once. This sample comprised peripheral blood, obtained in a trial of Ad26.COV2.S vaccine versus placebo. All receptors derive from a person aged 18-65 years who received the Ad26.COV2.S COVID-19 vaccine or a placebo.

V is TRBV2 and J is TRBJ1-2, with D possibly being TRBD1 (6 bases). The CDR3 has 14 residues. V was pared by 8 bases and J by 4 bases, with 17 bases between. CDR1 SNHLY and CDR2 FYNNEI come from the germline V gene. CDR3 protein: CASGPQGRSYGYTF. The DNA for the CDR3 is TGTGCCAGCGGCCCCCAGGGGCGGTCCTATGGCTACACCTTC.

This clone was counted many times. The CDR3 DNA reads TGCGCCAGCAGCCCCCGGAATGGGGGTAACACTGAAGCTTTCTTT. It yields the protein CASSPRNGGNTEAFF. The chain carries TRBV4-3 and TRBJ1-1, with D possibly matching TRBD1 (5 bases). Germline-derived CDR1 and CDR2 are LGHNA and YSLEER. The ends were cut back, 4 bases at V and 2 bases at J, with 14 bases in the middle. CDR3 length: 15 residues.

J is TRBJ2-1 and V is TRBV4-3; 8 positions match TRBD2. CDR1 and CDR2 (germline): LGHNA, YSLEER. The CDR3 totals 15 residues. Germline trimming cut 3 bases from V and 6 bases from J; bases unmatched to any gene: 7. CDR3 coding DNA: TGCGCCAGCAGCCACGGGCGGGGGGCCCTCAATGAGCAGTTCTTC. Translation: CASSHGRGALNEQFF.

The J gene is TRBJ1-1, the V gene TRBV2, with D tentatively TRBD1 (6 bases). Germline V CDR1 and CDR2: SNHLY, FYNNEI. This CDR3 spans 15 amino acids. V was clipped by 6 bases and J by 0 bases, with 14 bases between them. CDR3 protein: CASRPRGPMNTEAFF. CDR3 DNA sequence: TGTGCCAGCAGACCCCGGGGGCCGATGAACACTGAAGCTTTCTTT.

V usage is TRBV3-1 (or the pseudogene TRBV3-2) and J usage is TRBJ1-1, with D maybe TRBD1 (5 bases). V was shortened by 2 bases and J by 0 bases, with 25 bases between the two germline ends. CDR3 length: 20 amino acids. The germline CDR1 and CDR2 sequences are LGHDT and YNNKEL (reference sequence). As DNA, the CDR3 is TGTGCCAGCAGCCAAAGTTGGTCGGGGACCTCCCGGGGGGTGAACACTGAAGCTTTCTTT. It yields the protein CASSQSWSGTSRGVNTEAFF.

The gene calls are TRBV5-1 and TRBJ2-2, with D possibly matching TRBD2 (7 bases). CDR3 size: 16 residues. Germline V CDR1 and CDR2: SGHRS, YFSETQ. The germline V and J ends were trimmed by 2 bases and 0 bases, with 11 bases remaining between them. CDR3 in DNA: TGCGCCAGCAGCTTTGGCGGGGGCACGAACACCGGGGAGCTGTTTTTT. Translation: CASSFGGGTNTGELFF.

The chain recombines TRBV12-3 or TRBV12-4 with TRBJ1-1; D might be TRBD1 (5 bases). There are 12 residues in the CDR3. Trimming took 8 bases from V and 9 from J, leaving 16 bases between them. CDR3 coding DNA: TGTGCCAGCTACGTTAGGGGATTCAAAGCTTTCTTT. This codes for CASYVRGFKAFF.

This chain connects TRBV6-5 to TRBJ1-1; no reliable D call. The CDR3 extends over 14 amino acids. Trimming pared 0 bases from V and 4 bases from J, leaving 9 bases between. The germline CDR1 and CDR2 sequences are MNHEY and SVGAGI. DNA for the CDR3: TGTGCCAGCAGTTACTCGGACTCTAGCACTGAAGCTTTCTTT. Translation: CASSYSDSSTEAFF.

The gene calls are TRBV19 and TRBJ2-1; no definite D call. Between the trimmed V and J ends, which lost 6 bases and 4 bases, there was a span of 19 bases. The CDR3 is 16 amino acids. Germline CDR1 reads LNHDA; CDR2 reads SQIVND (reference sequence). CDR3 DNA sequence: TGTGCCAGTAGATCACAAGGGTCTCTGTGGTACAATGAGCAGTTCTTC. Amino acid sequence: CASRSQGSLWYNEQFF.

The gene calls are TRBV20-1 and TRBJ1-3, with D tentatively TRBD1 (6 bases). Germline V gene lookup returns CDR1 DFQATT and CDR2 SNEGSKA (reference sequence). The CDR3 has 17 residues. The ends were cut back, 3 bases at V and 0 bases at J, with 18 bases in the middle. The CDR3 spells CSASRGTPGLSGNTIYF. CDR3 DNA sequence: TGCAGTGCTAGTCGTGGGACACCCGGTCTCTCTGGAAACACCATATATTTT.

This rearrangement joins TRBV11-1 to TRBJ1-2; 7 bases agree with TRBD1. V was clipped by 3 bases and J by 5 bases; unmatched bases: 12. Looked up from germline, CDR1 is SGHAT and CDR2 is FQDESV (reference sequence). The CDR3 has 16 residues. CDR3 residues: CASSLDNRGPTYGYTF. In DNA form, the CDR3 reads TGTGCCAGCAGCTTGGATAACAGGGGTCCTACGTATGGCTACACCTTC.

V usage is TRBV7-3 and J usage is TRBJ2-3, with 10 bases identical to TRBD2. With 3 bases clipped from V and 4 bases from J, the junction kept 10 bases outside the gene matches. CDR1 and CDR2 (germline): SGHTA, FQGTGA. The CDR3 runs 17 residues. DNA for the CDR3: TGTGCCAGCAGCTTTTCAGCGGGAGGGCCGGGAGCAGATACGCAGTATTTT. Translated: CASSFSAGGPGADTQYF.

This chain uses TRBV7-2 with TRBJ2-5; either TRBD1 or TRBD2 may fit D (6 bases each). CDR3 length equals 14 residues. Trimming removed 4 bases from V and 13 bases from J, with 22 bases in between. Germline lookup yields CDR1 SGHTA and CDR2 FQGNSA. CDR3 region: CASSSFSGGQSPYF. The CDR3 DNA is TGTGCCAGCAGCTCCTTCTCTGGGGGGCAGTCCCCGTACTTC.

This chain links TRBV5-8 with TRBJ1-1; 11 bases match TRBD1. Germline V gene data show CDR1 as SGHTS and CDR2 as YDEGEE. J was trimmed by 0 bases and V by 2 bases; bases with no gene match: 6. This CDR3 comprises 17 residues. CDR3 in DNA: TGTGCCAGCAGCTTACTTTTGGGACAGGGGGTGAACACTGAAGCTTTCTTT. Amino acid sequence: CASSLLLGQGVNTEAFF.

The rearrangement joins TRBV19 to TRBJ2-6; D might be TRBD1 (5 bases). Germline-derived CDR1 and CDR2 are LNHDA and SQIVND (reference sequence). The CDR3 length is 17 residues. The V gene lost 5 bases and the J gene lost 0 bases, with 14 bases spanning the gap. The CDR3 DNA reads TGTGCCAGTAGTCCATGGACACCATCCTCTGGGGCCAACGTCCTGACTTTC. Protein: CASSPWTPSSGANVLTF.

DNA of the CDR3: TGTGCCAGCAGCTTGCCACAGCCGCTTGATGAAAAACTGTTTTTT. Its translation: CASSLPQPLDEKLFF. The rearrangement joins TRBV5-4 to TRBJ1-4; D remains unclear. Trimming took off 1 base at V and 6 bases at J, with 13 bases between the two ends. Germline V gene lookup returns CDR1 SGHNT and CDR2 YYREEE (reference sequence). CDR3 length equals 15 residues.

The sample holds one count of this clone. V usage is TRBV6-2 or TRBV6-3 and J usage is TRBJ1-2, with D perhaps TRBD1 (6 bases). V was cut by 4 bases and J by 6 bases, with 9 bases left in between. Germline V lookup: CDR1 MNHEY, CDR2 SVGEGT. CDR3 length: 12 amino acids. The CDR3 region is CASSLQGDGYTF. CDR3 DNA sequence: TGTGCCAGCAGTTTACAGGGAGATGGCTACACCTTC.

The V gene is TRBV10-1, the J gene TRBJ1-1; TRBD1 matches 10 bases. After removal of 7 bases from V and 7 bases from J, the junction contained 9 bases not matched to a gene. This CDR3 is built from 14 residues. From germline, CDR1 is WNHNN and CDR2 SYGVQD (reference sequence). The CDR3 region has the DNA TGCGCCAGCATCCGGGACAGGGGCATCGGTGAAGCTTTCTTT. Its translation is CASIRDRGIGEAFF.

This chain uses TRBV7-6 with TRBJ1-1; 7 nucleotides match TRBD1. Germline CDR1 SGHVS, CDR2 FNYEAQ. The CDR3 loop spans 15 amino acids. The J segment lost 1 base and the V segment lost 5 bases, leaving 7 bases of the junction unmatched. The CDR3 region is CASSNPGTENTEAFF. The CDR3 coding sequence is TGTGCCAGCAGCAATCCCGGGACAGAGAACACTGAAGCTTTCTTT.

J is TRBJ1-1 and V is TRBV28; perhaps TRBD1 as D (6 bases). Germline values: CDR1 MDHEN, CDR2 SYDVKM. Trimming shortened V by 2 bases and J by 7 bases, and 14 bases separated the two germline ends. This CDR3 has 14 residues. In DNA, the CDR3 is TGTGCCAGCAGTTTAGGGGGGGGCGCTATTGAAGCTTTCTTT. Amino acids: CASSLGGGAIEAFF.

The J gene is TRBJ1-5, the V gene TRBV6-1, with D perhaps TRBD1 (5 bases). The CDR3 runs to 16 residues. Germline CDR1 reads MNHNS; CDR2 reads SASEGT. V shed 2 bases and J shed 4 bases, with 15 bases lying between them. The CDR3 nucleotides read TGTGCCAGCAGTGAAATGGCAGGGTACGGTAATCAGCCCCAGCATTTT. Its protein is CASSEMAGYGNQPQHF.

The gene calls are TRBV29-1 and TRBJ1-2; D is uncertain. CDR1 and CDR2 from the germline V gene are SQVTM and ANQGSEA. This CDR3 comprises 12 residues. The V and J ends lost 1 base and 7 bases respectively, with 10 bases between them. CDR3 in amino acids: CSVEAVWGGYTF. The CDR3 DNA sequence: TGCAGCGTTGAAGCAGTGTGGGGTGGCTACACCTTC.

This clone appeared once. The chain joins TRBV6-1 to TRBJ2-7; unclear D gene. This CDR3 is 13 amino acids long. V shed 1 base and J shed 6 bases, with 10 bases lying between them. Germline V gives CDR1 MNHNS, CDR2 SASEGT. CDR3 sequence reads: CASSEVKLVEQYV. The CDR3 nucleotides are TGTGCCAGCAGTGAAGTAAAATTGGTCGAGCAGTACGTC.

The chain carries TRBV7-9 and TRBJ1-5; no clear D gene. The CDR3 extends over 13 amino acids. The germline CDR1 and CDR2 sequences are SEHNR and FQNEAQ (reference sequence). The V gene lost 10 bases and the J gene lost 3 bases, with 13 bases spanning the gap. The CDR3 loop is CATEDGYNQPQHF. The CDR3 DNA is TGTGCCACCGAGGACGGTTACAATCAGCCCCAGCATTTT.

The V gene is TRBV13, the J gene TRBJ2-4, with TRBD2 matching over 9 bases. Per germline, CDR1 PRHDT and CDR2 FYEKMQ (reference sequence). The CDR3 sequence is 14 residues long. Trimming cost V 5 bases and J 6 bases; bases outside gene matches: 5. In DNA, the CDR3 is TGTGCCAGCAGCCCGCGGGGGGGCAGAAACATTCAGTACTTC. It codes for CASSPRGGRNIQYF.

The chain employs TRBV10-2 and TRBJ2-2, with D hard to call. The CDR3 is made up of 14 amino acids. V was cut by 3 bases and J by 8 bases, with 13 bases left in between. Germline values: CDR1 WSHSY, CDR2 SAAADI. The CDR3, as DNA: TGCGCCAGCAGTGACGCCCCCGGAGCAGGGGAGCTGTTTTTT. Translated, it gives CASSDAPGAGELFF.

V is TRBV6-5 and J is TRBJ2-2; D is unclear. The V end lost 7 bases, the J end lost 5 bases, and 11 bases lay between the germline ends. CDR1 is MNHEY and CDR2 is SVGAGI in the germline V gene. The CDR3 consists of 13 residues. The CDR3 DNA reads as TGTGCCAGCACTGCCGTTAGTACCGGGGAGCTGTTTTTT. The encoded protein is CASTAVSTGELFF.

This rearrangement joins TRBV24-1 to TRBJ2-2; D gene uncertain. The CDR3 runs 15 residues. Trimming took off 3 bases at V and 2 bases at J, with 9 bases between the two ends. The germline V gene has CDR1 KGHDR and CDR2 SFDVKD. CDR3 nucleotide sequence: TGTGCCACCAGTGATCCTACAGTCAACACCGGGGAGCTGTTTTTT. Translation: CATSDPTVNTGELFF.